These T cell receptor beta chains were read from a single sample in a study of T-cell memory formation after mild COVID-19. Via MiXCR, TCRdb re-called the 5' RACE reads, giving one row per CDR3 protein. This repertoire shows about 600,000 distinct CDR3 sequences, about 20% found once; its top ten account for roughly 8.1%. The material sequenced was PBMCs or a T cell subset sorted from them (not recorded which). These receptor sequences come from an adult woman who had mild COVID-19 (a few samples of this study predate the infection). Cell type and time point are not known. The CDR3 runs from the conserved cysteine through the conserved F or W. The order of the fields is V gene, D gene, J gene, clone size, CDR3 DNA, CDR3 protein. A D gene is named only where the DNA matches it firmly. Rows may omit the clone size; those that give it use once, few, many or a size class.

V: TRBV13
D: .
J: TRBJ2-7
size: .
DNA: TGTGCCAGCAGCTCCCGGAGGCAGTACGAGCAGTACTTC
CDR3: CASSSRRQYEQYF

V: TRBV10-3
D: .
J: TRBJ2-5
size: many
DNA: TGTGCCATCAGTGAGCGGGGGGCTCAAGAGACCCAGTACTTC
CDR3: CAISERGAQETQYF

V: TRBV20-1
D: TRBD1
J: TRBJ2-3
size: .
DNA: TGCAGTGCTAAGTCACCTTCAGGGACAGGGGGCGGACCACACACAGATACGCAGTATTTT
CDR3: CSAKSPSGTGGGPHTDTQYF

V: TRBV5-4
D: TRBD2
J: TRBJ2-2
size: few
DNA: TGTGCCAGCAGCGCGGGGACTAGCACCGGGGAGCTGTTTTTT
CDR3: CASSAGTSTGELFF

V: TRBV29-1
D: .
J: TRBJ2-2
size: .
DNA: TGCAGCGTTGGTGCTCCCGCGAGTGGGACCGGGGAGCTGTTTTTT
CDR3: CSVGAPASGTGELFF

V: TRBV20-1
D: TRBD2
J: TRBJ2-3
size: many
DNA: TGCAGTGCCAAGACTAGCGGGAGCACGACAGTTACAGATACGCAGTATTTT
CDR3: CSAKTSGSTTVTDTQYF

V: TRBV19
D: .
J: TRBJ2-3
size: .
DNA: TGTGCCGGCTCGACAGGATGGGGAGATACGCAGTATTTT
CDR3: CAGSTGWGDTQYF

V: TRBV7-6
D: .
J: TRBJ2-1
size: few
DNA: TGTGCCAGCAGCCCCCGACTAGTACGGGACTACAATGAGCAGTTCTTC
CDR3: CASSPRLVRDYNEQFF

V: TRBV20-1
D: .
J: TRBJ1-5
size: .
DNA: TGCAGTGCCGGACACAGCCTCATGGCAACTACTCAGCCCCAGCATTTT
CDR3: CSAGHSLMATTQPQHF

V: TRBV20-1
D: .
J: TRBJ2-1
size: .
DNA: TGCAGTGCCCCAGAACCAGTTAAAAATGAGCAGTTCTTC
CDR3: CSAPEPVKNEQFF

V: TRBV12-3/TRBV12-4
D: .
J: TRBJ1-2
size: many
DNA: TGTGCCAGCAGCCTACAGGGCGACTATGGCTACACCTTC
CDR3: CASSLQGDYGYTF

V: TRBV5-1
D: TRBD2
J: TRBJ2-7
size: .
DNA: TGCGCCAGCAGCTTGGGTTCTAGCGGGGGATACGAGCAGTACTTC
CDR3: CASSLGSSGGYEQYF

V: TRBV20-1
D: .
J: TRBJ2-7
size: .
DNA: TGCAGTGCTAGAGGACTAGAGAGCTCCTACGAGCAGTACTTC
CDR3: CSARGLESSYEQYF

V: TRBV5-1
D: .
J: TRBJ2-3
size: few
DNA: TGCGCCAGCAGCACTCTGCTAGGAAAGGGGGGTGATACGCAGTATTTT
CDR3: CASSTLLGKGGDTQYF

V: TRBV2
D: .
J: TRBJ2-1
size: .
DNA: TGTGCCAGCAGTGACGGCAGGTACAATGAGCAGTTCTTC
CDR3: CASSDGRYNEQFF

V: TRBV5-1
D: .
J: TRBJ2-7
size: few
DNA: TGCGCCAGCAGCTTGGGAACCGTGGGGGACGAGCAGTACTTC
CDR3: CASSLGTVGDEQYF

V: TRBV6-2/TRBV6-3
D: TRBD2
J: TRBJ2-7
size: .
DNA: TGTGCCAGCAGTTTTGGACTAGCGAGCTACGAGCAGTACTTC
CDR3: CASSFGLASYEQYF

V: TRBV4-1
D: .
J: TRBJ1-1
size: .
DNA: TGCGCCAGCAGCGTATACAGGGTAGGGACTGAAGCTTTCTTT
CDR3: CASSVYRVGTEAFF

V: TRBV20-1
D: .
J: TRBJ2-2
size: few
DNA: TGCAGTGCTCATTCAGGGGTGGCCACCGGGGAGCTGTTTTTT
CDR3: CSAHSGVATGELFF

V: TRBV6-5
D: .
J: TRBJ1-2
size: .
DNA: TGTGCCAGCAGCGAAATGAGGGGCCTCCGCGGGTATGGCTACACCTTC
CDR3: CASSEMRGLRGYGYTF

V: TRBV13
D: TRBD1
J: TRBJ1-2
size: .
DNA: TGTGCCAGCAGCCCGTTCGGATTGGACAGGATCCATGGCTACACCTTC
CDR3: CASSPFGLDRIHGYTF

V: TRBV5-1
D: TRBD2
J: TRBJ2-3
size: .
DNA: TGCGCCAGCAGCCCATCCGGACTAGCGGGAGCCCCCGATACGCAGTATTTT
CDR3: CASSPSGLAGAPDTQYF

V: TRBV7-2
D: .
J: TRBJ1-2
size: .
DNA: TGTGCCAGCAGCTTAGCGGCCGGGACATTCGAGAGGGGTGGCTACACCTTC
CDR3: CASSLAAGTFERGGYTF

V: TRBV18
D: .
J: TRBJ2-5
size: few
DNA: TGTGCCAGCTCACCGTGGACGTCAGAAGAGACCCAGTACTTC
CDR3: CASSPWTSEETQYF

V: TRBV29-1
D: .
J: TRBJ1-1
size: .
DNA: TGCAGCGCCCTCTCCGGGGCAGGGCACACTGAAGCTTTCTTT
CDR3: CSALSGAGHTEAFF

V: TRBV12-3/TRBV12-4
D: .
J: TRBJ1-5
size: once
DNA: TGTGCCAGCAGCAAATATCCCGAGGGAAGCAATCAGCCCCAGCATTTT
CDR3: CASSKYPEGSNQPQHF

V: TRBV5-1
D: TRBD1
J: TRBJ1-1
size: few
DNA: TGCGCCAGCAGCTTACAGGGGAGGGTCACTGAAGCTTTCTTT
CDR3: CASSLQGRVTEAFF

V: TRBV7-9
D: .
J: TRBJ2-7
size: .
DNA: TGTGCCAGCAGCTTAAGCAGCACAGCCTACGAGCAGTACTTC
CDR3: CASSLSSTAYEQYF

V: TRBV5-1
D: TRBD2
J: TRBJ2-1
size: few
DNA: TGCGCCAGCAGCCTCTATCGGACTAGCGGGGGAGTTTACAATGAGCAGTTCTTC
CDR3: CASSLYRTSGGVYNEQFF

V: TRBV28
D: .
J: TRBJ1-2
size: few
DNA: TGTGCCAGCAGTGTGACAGAGTATGGCTACACCTTC
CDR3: CASSVTEYGYTF

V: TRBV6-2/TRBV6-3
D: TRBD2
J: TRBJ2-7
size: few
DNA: TGTGCCAGCAGTTACCCCGGTTTTAGCGGGAGAACAGCCCCCTACGAGCAGTACTTC
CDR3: CASSYPGFSGRTAPYEQYF

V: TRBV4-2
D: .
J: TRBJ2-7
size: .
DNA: TGTGCCAGCAGCCAAGATCCATCTGGGACACGTAGAACCTACGAGCAGTACTTC
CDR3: CASSQDPSGTRRTYEQYF

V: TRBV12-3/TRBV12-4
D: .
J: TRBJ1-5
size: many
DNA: TGTGCCAGCAGTTTTAAGAGTGGCCAGCCCCAGCATTTT
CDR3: CASSFKSGQPQHF

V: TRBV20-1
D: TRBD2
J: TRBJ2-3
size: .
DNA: TGCAGTGCTAGACGCAGCGGGGGCGGCACAGATACGCAGTATTTT
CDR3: CSARRSGGGTDTQYF

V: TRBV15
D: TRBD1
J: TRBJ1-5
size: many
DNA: TGTGCCACCAGCAGAGGGGACAGGGGGATTCAGCCCCAGCATTTT
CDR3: CATSRGDRGIQPQHF

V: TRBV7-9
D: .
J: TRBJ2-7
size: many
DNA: TGTGCCAGCAGCTTAGTTGCAGGCTCGAGGACGAGGCAGTACTTC
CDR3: CASSLVAGSRTRQYF

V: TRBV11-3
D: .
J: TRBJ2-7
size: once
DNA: TGTGCCAGTGTCGGGCGGACCTCCTACGAGCAGTACTTC
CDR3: CASVGRTSYEQYF

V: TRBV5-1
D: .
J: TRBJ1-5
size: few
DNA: TGCGCCAGCAGCGTTTCAGGAGATGATAGCAATCAGCCCCAGCATTTT
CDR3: CASSVSGDDSNQPQHF

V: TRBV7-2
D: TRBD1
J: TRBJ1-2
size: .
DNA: TGTGCCAGCAGCTCGCAGGGGGCGACGAACTATGGCTACACCTTC
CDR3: CASSSQGATNYGYTF

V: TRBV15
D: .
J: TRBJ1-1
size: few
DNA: TGTGCCACCAGCAGAGATCGAAGACGTGTGAACACTGAAGCTTTCTTT
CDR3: CATSRDRRRVNTEAFF

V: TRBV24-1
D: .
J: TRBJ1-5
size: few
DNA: TGTGCCACCAGTGGTTTGGAACAACAGGGAAGGGGTGGATCTAGCAATCAGCCCCAGCATTTT
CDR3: CATSGLEQQGRGGSSNQPQHF

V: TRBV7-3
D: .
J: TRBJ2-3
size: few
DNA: TGTGCCAGCAGCTTTGGACAGATCCTCGGCACAGATACGCAGTATTTT
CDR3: CASSFGQILGTDTQYF

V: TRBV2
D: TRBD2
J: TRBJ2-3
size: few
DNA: TGTGCCAGCAGTGTTGGGAGGGCCGGAGATACGCAGTATTTT
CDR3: CASSVGRAGDTQYF

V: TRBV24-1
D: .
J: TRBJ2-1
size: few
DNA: TGTGCCACCAGTGATTACACAGGGTCCTCCTACAATGAGCAGTTCTTC
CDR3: CATSDYTGSSYNEQFF